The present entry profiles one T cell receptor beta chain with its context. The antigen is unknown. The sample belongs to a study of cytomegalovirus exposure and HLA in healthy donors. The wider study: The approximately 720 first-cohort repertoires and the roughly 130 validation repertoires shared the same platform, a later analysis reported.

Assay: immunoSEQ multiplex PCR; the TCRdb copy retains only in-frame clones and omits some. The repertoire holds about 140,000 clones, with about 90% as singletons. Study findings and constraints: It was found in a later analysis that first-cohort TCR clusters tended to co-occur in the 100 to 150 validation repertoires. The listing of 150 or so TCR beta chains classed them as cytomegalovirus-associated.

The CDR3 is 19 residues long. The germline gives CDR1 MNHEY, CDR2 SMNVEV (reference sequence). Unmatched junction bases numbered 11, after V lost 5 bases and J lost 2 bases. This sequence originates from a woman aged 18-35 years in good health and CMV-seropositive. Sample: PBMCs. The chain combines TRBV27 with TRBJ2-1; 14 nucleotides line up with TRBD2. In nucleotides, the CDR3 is TGTGCCAGCAGTCCGTTCTCGAGACTAGCGGGGGGGCCCTACAATGAGCAGTTCTTC. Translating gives CASSPFSRLAGGPYNEQFF.